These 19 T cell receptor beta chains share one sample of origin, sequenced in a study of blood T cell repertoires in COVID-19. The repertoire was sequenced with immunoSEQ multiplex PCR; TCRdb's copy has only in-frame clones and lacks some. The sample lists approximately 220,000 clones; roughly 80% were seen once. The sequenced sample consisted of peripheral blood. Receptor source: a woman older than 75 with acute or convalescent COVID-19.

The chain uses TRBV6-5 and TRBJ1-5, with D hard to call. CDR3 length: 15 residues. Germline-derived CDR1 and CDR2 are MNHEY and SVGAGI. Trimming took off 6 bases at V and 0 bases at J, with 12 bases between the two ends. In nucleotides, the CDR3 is TGTGCCAGCAGCTTCGGGGTAGATAGCAATCAGCCCCAGCATTTT. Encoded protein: CASSFGVDSNQPQHF.

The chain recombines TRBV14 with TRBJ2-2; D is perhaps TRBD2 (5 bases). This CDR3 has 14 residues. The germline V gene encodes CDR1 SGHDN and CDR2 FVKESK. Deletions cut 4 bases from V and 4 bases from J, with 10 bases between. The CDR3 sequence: CASSPRTGTGELFF. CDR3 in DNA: TGTGCCAGCAGCCCGAGGACTGGCACCGGGGAGCTGTTTTTT.

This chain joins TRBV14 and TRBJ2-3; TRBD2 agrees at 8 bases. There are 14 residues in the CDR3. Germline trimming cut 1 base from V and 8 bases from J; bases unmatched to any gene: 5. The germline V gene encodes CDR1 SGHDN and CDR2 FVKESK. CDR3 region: CASSQGTSGTTQYF. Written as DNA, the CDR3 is TGTGCCAGCAGCCAAGGAACTAGCGGTACTACGCAGTATTTT.

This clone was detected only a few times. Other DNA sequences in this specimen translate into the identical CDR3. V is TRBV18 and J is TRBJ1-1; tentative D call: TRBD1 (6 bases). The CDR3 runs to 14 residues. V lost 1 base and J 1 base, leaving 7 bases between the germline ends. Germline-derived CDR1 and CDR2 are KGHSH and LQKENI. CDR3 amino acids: CASSPLTGNTEAFF. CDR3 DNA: TGTGCCAGCTCACCACTGACAGGGAACACTGAAGCTTTCTTT.

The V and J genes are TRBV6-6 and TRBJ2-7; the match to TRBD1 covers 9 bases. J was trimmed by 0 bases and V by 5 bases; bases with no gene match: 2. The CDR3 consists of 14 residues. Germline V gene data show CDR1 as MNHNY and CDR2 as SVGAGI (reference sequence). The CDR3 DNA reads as TGTGCCAGCAGTAAGGACAGGGGCTCCTACGAGCAGTACTTC. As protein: CASSKDRGSYEQYF.

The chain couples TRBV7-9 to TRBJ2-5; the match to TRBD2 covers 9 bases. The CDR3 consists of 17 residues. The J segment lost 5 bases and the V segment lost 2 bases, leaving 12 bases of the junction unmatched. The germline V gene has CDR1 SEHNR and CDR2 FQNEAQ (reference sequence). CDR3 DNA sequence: TGTGCCAGCAGCTTAAGTATATCTAGCGGGGTTTTGGAGACCCAGTACTTC. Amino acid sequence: CASSLSISSGVLETQYF. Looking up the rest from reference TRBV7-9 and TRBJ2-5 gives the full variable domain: DTGVSQNPRHKITKRGQNVTFRCDPISEHNRLYWYRQTLGQGPEFLTYFQNEAQLEKSRLLSDRFSAERPKGSFSTLEIQRTEQGDSAMYLCASSLSISSGVLETQYFGPGTRLLVL.

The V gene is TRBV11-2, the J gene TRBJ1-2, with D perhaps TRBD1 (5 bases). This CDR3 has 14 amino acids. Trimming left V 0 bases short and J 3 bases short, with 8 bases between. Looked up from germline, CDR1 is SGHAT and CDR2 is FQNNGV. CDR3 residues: CASSLELGDYGYTF. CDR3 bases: TGTGCCAGCAGCTTAGAGTTAGGGGACTATGGCTACACCTTC.

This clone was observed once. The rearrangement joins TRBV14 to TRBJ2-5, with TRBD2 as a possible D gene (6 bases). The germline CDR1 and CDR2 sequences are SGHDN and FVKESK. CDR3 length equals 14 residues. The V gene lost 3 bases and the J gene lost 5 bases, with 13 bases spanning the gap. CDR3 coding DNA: TGTGCCAGCAGCCAGGGAAGGGCGGGGGAGACCCAGTACTTC. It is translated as CASSQGRAGETQYF.

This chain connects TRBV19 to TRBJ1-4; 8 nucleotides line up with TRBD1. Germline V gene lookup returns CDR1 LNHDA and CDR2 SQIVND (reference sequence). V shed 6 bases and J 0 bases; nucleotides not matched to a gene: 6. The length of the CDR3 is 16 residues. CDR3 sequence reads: CASRPGQGTTNEKLFF. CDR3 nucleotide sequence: TGTGCCAGTAGGCCCGGACAGGGTACAACTAATGAAAAACTGTTTTTT.

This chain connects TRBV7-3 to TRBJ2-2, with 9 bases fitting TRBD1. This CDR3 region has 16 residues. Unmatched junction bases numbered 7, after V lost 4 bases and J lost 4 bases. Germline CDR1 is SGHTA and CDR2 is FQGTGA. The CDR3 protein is CASSSGQGWGTGELFF. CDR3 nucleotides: TGTGCCAGCAGCTCGGGACAGGGCTGGGGCACCGGGGAGCTGTTTTTT.

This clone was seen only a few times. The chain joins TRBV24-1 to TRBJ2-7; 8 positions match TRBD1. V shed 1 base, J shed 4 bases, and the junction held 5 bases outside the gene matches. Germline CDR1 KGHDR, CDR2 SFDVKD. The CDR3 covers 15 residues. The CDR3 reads CATSDLAGGRYEQYF. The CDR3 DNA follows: TGTGCCACCAGTGATTTAGCAGGGGGCCGATACGAGCAGTACTTC.

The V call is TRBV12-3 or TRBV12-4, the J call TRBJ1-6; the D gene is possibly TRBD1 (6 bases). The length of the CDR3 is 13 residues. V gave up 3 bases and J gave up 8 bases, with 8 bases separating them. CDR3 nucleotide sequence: TGTGCCAGCAGTTTGAAGGGGGATTCACCCCTCCACTTT. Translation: CASSLKGDSPLHF.

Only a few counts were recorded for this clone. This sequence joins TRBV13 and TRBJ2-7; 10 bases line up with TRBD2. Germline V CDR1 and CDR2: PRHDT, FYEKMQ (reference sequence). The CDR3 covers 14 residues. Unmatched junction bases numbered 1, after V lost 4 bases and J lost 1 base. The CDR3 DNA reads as TGTGCCAGCAGCTCTAGCGGGGGATCCTACGAGCAGTACTTC. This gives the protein CASSSSGGSYEQYF.

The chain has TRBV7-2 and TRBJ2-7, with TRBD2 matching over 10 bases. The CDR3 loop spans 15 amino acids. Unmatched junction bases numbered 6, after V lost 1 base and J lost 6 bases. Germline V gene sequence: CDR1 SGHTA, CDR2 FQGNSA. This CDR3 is CASSLDTSGVREQYF. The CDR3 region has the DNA TGTGCCAGCAGCTTAGACACTAGCGGGGTTCGCGAGCAGTACTTC.

The DNA of the CDR3 is TGTGCCAGCAGTTACGGGACTATTGGGGGCTATGGCTACACCTTC. It specifies CASSYGTIGGYGYTF. V is TRBV6-5 and J is TRBJ1-2; D might be TRBD1 (5 bases). V was pared by 2 bases and J by 4 bases, with 14 bases between. The V gene's germline CDR1 is MNHEY and CDR2 SVGAGI. The CDR3 consists of 15 residues.

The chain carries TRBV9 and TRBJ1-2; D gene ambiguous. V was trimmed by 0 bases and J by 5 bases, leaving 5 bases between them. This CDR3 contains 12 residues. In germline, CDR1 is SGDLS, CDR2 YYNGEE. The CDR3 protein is CASSVGGYGYTF. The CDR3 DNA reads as TGTGCCAGCAGCGTAGGAGGGTATGGCTACACCTTC.

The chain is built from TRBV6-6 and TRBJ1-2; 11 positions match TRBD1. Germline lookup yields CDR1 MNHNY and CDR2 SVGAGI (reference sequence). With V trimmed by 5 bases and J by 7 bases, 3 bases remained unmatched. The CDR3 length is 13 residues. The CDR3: CASSPGQGGGYTF. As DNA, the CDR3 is TGTGCCAGCAGTCCGGGACAGGGGGGTGGCTACACCTTC.

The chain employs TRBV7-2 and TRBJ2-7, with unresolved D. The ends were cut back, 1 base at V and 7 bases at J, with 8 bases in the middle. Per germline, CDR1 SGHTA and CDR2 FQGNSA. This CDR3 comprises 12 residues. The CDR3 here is CASSLEYGEQYF. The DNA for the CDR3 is TGTGCCAGCAGCTTAGAATACGGGGAGCAGTACTTC. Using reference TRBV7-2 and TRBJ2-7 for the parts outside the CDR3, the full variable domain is GAGVSQSPSNKVTEKGKDVELRCDPISGHTALYWYRQSLGQGLEFLIYFQGNSAPDKSGLPSDRFSAERTGGSVSTLTIQRTQQEDSAVYLCASSLEYGEQYFGPGTRLTVT.

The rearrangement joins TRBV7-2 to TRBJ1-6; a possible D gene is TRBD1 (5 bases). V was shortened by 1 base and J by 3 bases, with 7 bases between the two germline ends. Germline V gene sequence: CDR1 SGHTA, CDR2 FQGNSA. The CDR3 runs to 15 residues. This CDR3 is CASSLGGSYNSPLHF. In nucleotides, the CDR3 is TGTGCCAGCAGCTTAGGGGGCAGCTATAATTCACCCCTCCACTTT.